The rows below give T cell receptor beta chains drawn from one sample of a study of CD8 T cells in Susac syndrome. Using its own MiXCR run on the immunoSEQ multiplex PCR reads, TCRdb lists one record per CDR3 protein. The table has 150,000 to 200,000 distinct CDR3 sequences, around 95% seen once. Sequencing used CD8+ T cells from PBMCs. These receptors originate from a human donor with multiple sclerosis. The CDR3 runs from the conserved cysteine through the conserved F or W. The D gene is left open where the match is weak. Part of the rows lack a size; the others show once, few, many or a class for expanded clones.

>TRBJ1-1|TRBV11-2|.|15|.
CASRLFDRRNTEAFF
TGTGCCAGCAGGCTATTCGACAGGCGGAACACTGAAGCTTTCTTT
>TRBJ2-7|TRBV20-1|.|13|.
CSARESHSYEQYF
TGCAGTGCTAGAGAGAGCCACTCCTACGAGCAGTACTTC
>TRBJ2-1|TRBV12-3/TRBV12-4|TRBD2|15|once
CASSPRLAGVYEQFF
TGTGCCAGCAGTCCCCGGCTAGCGGGAGTATATGAGCAGTTCTTC
>TRBJ2-5|TRBV2|.|13|.
CASMAAEQETQYF
TGTGCCAGCATGGCAGCGGAACAAGAGACCCAGTACTTC
>TRBJ2-1|TRBV29-1|TRBD2|14|.
CSVGGGSNYNEQFF
TGCAGCGTTGGCGGCGGGAGTAACTACAATGAGCAGTTCTTC
>TRBJ1-2|TRBV12-3/TRBV12-4|.|14|once
CASRGSGPLHGYTF
TGTGCCAGCAGGGGATCCGGGCCGCTACATGGCTACACCTTC
>TRBJ2-7|TRBV5-6|.|14|.
CASIKVPDTHEQYF
TGTGCCAGCATTAAAGTCCCAGACACCCACGAGCAGTACTTC
>TRBJ2-7|TRBV10-3|.|14|.
CATSHTDRTYEQYF
TGTGCCACCTCTCATACCGACCGCACCTACGAGCAGTACTTC
>TRBJ2-2|TRBV9|.|16|.
CASSFPRAPYTGELFF
TGTGCCAGCAGCTTTCCCCGGGCCCCTTACACCGGGGAGCTGTTTTTT
>TRBJ2-3|TRBV4-1|.|14|.
CASSHYSSTDTQYF
TGCGCCAGCAGCCACTACTCTAGCACAGATACGCAGTATTTT
>TRBJ2-2|TRBV29-1|TRBD2|15|.
CSVVSSGSDPVELFF
TGCAGCGTGGTCTCTAGCGGGAGCGACCCGGTGGAGCTGTTTTTT
>TRBJ2-2|TRBV15|.|13|.
CATSPFRSGELFF
TGTGCCACCAGCCCTTTCAGGTCCGGGGAGCTGTTTTTT
>TRBJ2-7|TRBV20-1|TRBD2|15|.
CSATAAGLAGDEQYF
TGCAGTGCAACTGCTGCTGGACTAGCGGGAGACGAGCAGTACTTC
>TRBJ1-5|TRBV20-1|TRBD1|13|.
CSATTGLNQPQHF
TGCAGTGCGACGACAGGGTTGAATCAGCCCCAGCATTTT
>TRBJ2-7|TRBV29-1|.|13|.
CSVEDEDPYEQYF
TGCAGCGTTGAAGACGAAGACCCGTACGAGCAGTACTTC
>TRBJ2-5|TRBV7-9|.|13|.
CASSQGTQETQYF
TGTGCCAGCAGCCAAGGGACTCAAGAGACCCAGTACTTC
>TRBJ2-1|TRBV7-9|.|14|once
CASTDPSRAVEWFF
TGTGCCAGCACCGACCCTTCCAGGGCCGTTGAGTGGTTCTTC
>TRBJ2-1|TRBV13|.|12|once
CASRSPGNEQFF
TGTGCCAGCAGATCGCCGGGCAATGAGCAGTTCTTC